The clone carrying this TCR beta chain appeared once. Its antigen is not identified. The data originate from a study of chemoradiotherapy in HPV16-positive cancers. Background on the study: Functional T-cell assays on a couple of HPV16-positive patients' cells defined candidate HPV-specific clones and common TCR motifs.

Repertoires were sampled repeatedly during chemoradiotherapy. Using immunoSEQ multiplex PCR, the repertoire was profiled, and TCRdb retains in-frame clones only, with some absent. This repertoire shows under 35,000 clones, over 85% found once; its top ten account for about a sixth. Study-level results: Better recurrence-free survival went with HPV-responsive T-cell expansion in HPV16-positive patients.

Here the sequenced sample was blood, taken from a patient who underwent chemoradiotherapy. The source is a human donor with HPV-associated anogenital cancer.

This CDR3 is CASSETGFYGYTF. The CDR3 DNA reads as TGTGCCAGCAGTGAGACAGGGTTCTATGGCTACACCTTC. The rearrangement links TRBV6-1 to TRBJ1-2, with 7 bases matching TRBD1. V dropped 3 bases and J dropped 4; count of bases not matched to a gene: 2. This CDR3 has 13 residues. The V gene's germline CDR1 is MNHNS and CDR2 SASEGT.